Here is one TCR beta chain with its context. Its antigen is as yet unknown. The data were taken from a study of cytomegalovirus exposure and HLA in healthy donors. General observations from the study: Trimming of TCR beta V- and J-genes showed a link, identified in a later analysis, to a missense DCLRE1C variant. Researchers catalogued approximately 170 TCR beta chains as cytomegalovirus-associated.

With 60 Vbeta and 13 Jbeta primers, the PCR was carried out. Produced via immunoSEQ multiplex PCR; TCRdb's table is partial and in-frame only. This table has some 200,000 clones, roughly 80% appearing once. The sequence was collected from a girl aged 2 to 10 in good health and CMV-seronegative. Material for sequencing was PBMCs.

CDR3 sequence: CASSQDLSSYNEQFF. The CDR3 DNA sequence: TGTGCCAGCAGCCAAGATCTAAGCTCCTACAATGAGCAGTTCTTC. This chain links TRBV14 with TRBJ2-1; D is ambiguous. This CDR3 has 15 residues. The V gene lost 0 bases and the J gene lost 0 bases, with 6 bases spanning the gap. Germline V lookup: CDR1 SGHDN, CDR2 FVKESK.